This T cell receptor (beta chain) was captured in a study of vaccination effects on CD4 cells after COVID-19. Study in general: Samples that were drawn after vaccination came a median of 72 days after the second dose. The study, taken as a whole, reports: Clones arising from infection and from vaccination showed marked clonal contraction late after vaccination.

Only in-frame clones appear in the TCRdb table, and some are missing; sequencing was by immunoSEQ multiplex PCR. The sample consists of tens of thousands of clones, roughly 76% of them appearing once. Notes on this clone: What it binds is not known.

In the ViraFEST assay, antigen-specific CD4+ clonotypes were identified by expansion after peptide-pool stimulation. Cultured cells yielded isolated CD4+ T cells after less than 11 days. Vaccination of participants consisted of two doses of either the BNT162b2 or mRNA-1273 vaccine. Negative nucleocapsid antibody tests before and after vaccination confirmed no previous SARS-CoV-2 infection. Days 3 and 7 were when half the medium was replaced with IL-2 medium. The CDR3 extends over 17 amino acids. Losses at the gene ends were 5 bases for V and 8 bases for J; bases not matched to a gene: 16. The germline CDR1 and CDR2 sequences are SGHVS and FQNEAQ.

The specimen was CD4+ T cells from PBMCs cultured with SARS-CoV-2 spike peptides, collected after COVID-19 vaccination. This sequence was found in a human donor who received a COVID-19 vaccine. Some clones in this sample may be carry-over from other donors' samples. This rearrangement joins TRBV7-8 to TRBJ2-2, with 8 bases identical to TRBD2. The CDR3 region is CASSITERGRGLGELFF. The CDR3 DNA follows: TGTGCCAGCAGCATAACCGAGCGGGGGAGAGGGTTAGGGGAGCTGTTTTTT. Full variable domain (remainder filled in from reference TRBV7-8 and TRBJ2-2): GAGVSQSPRYKVAKRGQDVALRCDPISGHVSLFWYQQALGQGPEFLTYFQNEAQLDKSGLPSDRFFAERPEGSVSTLKIQRTQQEDSAVYLCASSITERGRGLGELFFGEGSRLTVL.